These 29 T cell receptor beta chains were sequenced from one sample in a study of low-dose radiotherapy and immunotherapy resistance in tumors. Time point of the sample: before trial treatment. Covering alpha and beta chains, TRAV- and TRBV-specific primers were used for the first-strand cDNA. A roughly 20-cycle PCR with a constant-region primer and V-primer adapter amplified TCRs. TCRdb reprocessed the reads via MiXCR and lists one record per CDR3 protein. The sample holds 64,000 or so distinct CDR3 sequences, approximately 26% seen once. The input for sequencing was PBMCs, taken before treatment. These receptor sequences come from a male donor with rectosigmoid adenocarcinoma.

At least ten counts were recorded for this clonotype. The CDR3 region is CASSHSGPPSPLEQYF. CDR3 bases: TGTGCCAGCAGTCACTCGGGGCCCCCCTCTCCTTTGGAGCAGTACTTC. The V call is TRBV28, the J call TRBJ2-7, with D possibly being TRBD1 or TRBD2 (5 bases each). CDR1 is MDHEN and CDR2 is SYDVKM in the germline V gene. The CDR3 is made up of 16 amino acids. Trimming cost V 5 bases and J 7 bases, with 24 bases left between them.

This clonotype has a count of ten or more. V is TRBV4-2 and J is TRBJ1-5; D not certain. The germline gives CDR1 LGHNA, CDR2 YNFKEQ. CDR3 length equals 15 residues. Trimming removed 0 bases from V and 0 bases from J, with 6 bases in between. In DNA, the CDR3 is TGTGCCAGCAGCCAAGATGGGGATAGCAATCAGCCCCAGCATTTT. Translating it yields CASSQDGDSNQPQHF.

This clonotype was counted at least ten times. The rearrangement links TRBV6-2 or TRBV6-3 to TRBJ1-4; D is undetermined. The length of the CDR3 is 16 residues. Germline loops: CDR1 MNHEY, CDR2 SVGEGT. With 5 bases removed from V and 5 bases from J, the gap between germline ends came to 18 bases. The DNA of the CDR3 is TGTGCCAGCAGTCCCCCTCCCTCGACATTAAATGAAAAACTGTTTTTT. Translating gives CASSPPPSTLNEKLFF.

This clonotype was counted only a few times. This chain uses TRBV27 with TRBJ2-7; D gene unclear. V lost 3 bases and J 3 bases, leaving 9 bases between the germline ends. The CDR3 extends over 13 amino acids. CDR1 is MNHEY and CDR2 is SMNVEV in the germline V gene (reference sequence). CDR3 nucleotides: TGTGCCAGCAGTTTTGAGAGGTACTACGAGCAGTACTTC. It translates to CASSFERYYEQYF.

This chain joins TRBV28 and TRBJ2-1, with D perhaps matching TRBD1 (6 bases). The CDR3 is 12 residues long. Germline V gives CDR1 MDHEN, CDR2 SYDVKM. Trimming left V 5 bases short and J 10 bases short, with 12 bases between. Here the CDR3 reads CASSGAGTEQFF. The CDR3 bases are TGTGCCAGCAGTGGGGCCGGGACAGAGCAGTTCTTC.

Only one count was recorded for this clonotype. A far larger clone is one nucleotide away, so this likely arose from a read error. This rearrangement joins TRBV11-2 to TRBJ2-7; possible D gene TRBD2, 6 bases. Deletions cut 1 base from V and 7 bases from J, with 14 bases between. Germline V gene lookup returns CDR1 SGHAT and CDR2 FQNNGV. The CDR3 consists of 14 residues. The CDR3 DNA reads TGTGCCAGCAGCTTAGTTAGGGGAGGCGTTGAGCAGTACTTC. It specifies CASSLVRGGVEQYF.

Many counts were recorded for this clonotype. This chain uses TRBV28 with TRBJ2-7; D perhaps matches TRBD1 (6 bases). Germline assignment: CDR1 MDHEN and CDR2 SYDVKM. CDR3 length: 14 residues. V was pared by 7 bases and J by 4 bases, with 17 bases between. The CDR3 spells CASKRYREGYEQYF. The CDR3 DNA is TGTGCCAGCAAACGATACAGGGAAGGGTACGAGCAGTACTTC.

The V call is TRBV27, the J call TRBJ2-7; TRBD1 might be the D (5 bases). The germline gives CDR1 MNHEY, CDR2 SMNVEV (reference sequence). This CDR3 has 13 residues. With 6 bases removed from V and 4 bases from J, the gap between germline ends came to 13 bases. CDR3 region: CASRRQGTYEQYF. The CDR3 DNA sequence: TGTGCCAGCAGGCGCCAGGGTACGTACGAGCAGTACTTC.

This clonotype was recorded many times. This chain links TRBV28 with TRBJ2-7; 10 bases are shared with TRBD2. V gave up 11 bases and J gave up 4 bases; unmatched junction bases: 8. The CDR3 totals 13 residues. CDR1 and CDR2 from the germline V gene are MDHEN and SYDVKM. As DNA, the CDR3 is TGTGCCCTAAAGCGGGAGGGAAGGTACGAGCAGTACTTC. Its protein is CALKREGRYEQYF.

This clonotype has a count of ten or more. The V gene is TRBV4-3, the J gene TRBJ2-7, with TRBD2 identical over 11 bases. Germline lookup yields CDR1 LGHNA and CDR2 YSLEER. V trimming: 5 bases; J trimming: 0 bases; junction bases outside the gene matches: 3. This CDR3 region has 15 residues. CDR3 amino acids: CASSVTSGASYEQYF. As DNA, the CDR3 is TGCGCCAGCAGCGTGACTAGCGGGGCCTCCTACGAGCAGTACTTC.

The table lists this clonotype with many counts. This CDR3 is CASERLVVEQFF. CDR3 DNA sequence: TGTGCCAGCGAAAGACTAGTAGTTGAGCAGTTCTTC. The chain recombines TRBV28 with TRBJ2-1; TRBD2 is a possible D gene (6 bases). Trimming shortened V by 8 bases and J by 9 bases, and 14 bases separated the two germline ends. The CDR3 runs 12 residues. The germline V gene encodes CDR1 MDHEN and CDR2 SYDVKM. Supplemented by reference TRBV28 and TRBJ2-1, the full variable domain reads DVKVTQSSRYLVKRTGEKVFLECVQDMDHENMFWYRQDPGLGLRLIYFSYDVKMKEKGDIPEGYSVSREKKERFSLILESASTNQTSMYLCASERLVVEQFFGPGTRLTVL.

This clonotype was recorded at least ten times. The chain is built from TRBV12-3 or TRBV12-4 and TRBJ2-3; tentative D call: TRBD1 (6 bases). Trimming removed 6 bases from V and 0 bases from J, with 10 bases in between. This CDR3 contains 14 residues. CDR3 coding DNA: TGTGCCAGCAGCCACAGGGTTAGCACAGATACGCAGTATTTT. This gives the protein CASSHRVSTDTQYF.

The rearrangement links TRBV10-3 to TRBJ2-1; tentative D call: TRBD2 (5 bases). The germline V and J ends were trimmed by 4 bases and 7 bases, with 8 bases remaining between them. The length of the CDR3 is 12 residues. From germline, CDR1 is ENHRY and CDR2 SYGVKD. Written as DNA, the CDR3 is TGTGCCATCAGTGTTTCGGGAAATGAGCAGTTCTTC. It yields the protein CAISVSGNEQFF.

This clonotype was picked up many times. The chain uses TRBV9 and TRBJ1-1, with 10 bases identical to TRBD1. Trimming at V came to 0 bases and at J to 1 base, leaving 6 bases not matched to a gene. The CDR3 sequence is 17 residues long. The germline gives CDR1 SGDLS, CDR2 YYNGEE. The DNA of the CDR3 is TGTGCCAGCAGCGTAGGGGGGACAGGGGCGGGGAACACTGAAGCTTTCTTT. It is translated as CASSVGGTGAGNTEAFF.

The CDR3 sequence: CASSLDPGTRNNEQYF. DNA of the CDR3: TGTGCCAGCAGCTTAGATCCCGGGACTAGAAATAACGAGCAGTACTTC. The V gene is TRBV13, the J gene TRBJ2-7; 8 bases map to TRBD2. This CDR3 is 16 amino acids long. Germline trimming cut 1 base from V and 5 bases from J; bases unmatched to any gene: 10. Germline V gene data show CDR1 as PRHDT and CDR2 as FYEKMQ (reference sequence).

The chain couples TRBV27 to TRBJ1-2; D gene uncertain. CDR3 length: 13 amino acids. The V end was cut by 3 bases, the J end by 8 bases, with 13 bases between. CDR1 and CDR2 from the germline V gene are MNHEY and SMNVEV (reference sequence). In DNA, the CDR3 is TGTGCCAGCAGTTTCGGGCCTGAGTTGGGCTACACCTTC. This sequence encodes CASSFGPELGYTF.

This clonotype was counted at least ten times. The chain couples TRBV4-1 to TRBJ1-1; unclear D gene. Germline V lookup: CDR1 MGHRA, CDR2 YSYEKL. CDR3 length: 14 residues. Trimming pared 1 base from V and 0 bases from J, leaving 6 bases between. The CDR3 spells CASSQVVMNTEAFF. The CDR3 DNA is TGCGCCAGCAGCCAAGTCGTAATGAACACTGAAGCTTTCTTT.

This clonotype was recorded many times. The chain links TRBV6-6 to TRBJ2-2, with TRBD2 matching 10 bases. The CDR3 loop spans 13 amino acids. Per the germline V gene, CDR1 is MNHNY and CDR2 is SVGAGI (reference sequence). The V segment lost 6 bases and the J segment 8 bases; nucleotides outside the gene matches: 3. The CDR3 DNA is TGTGCCAGCAGAATAGCGGGAGGAGGGGAGCTGTTTTTT. Protein: CASRIAGGGELFF.

This clonotype was recorded many times. This chain links TRBV6-2 or TRBV6-3 with TRBJ2-2; a weak D match, TRBD2 (5 bases). The CDR3 extends over 17 amino acids. V gave up 0 bases and J gave up 2 bases, with 13 bases separating them. Germline loops: CDR1 MNHEY, CDR2 SVGEGT. CDR3 nucleotides: TGTGCCAGCAGTTACTCGGACGGGAATTTCAACACCGGGGAGCTGTTTTTT. As protein: CASSYSDGNFNTGELFF.

This clonotype was picked up many times. V gene TRBV25-1 combines with J gene TRBJ2-1; 11 bases line up with TRBD1. This CDR3 has 15 amino acids. The junction had 4 bases not matched to a gene; V was cut back by 2 bases and J by 7 bases. CDR1 MGHDK and CDR2 SYGVNS come from the germline V gene. The CDR3 loop reads CASSEGTGGRNEQFF. The CDR3, as DNA: TGTGCCAGCAGTGAAGGGACAGGGGGTCGGAATGAGCAGTTCTTC. Drawing the rest from reference TRBV25-1 and TRBJ2-1, the complete variable domain is EADIYQTPRYLVIGTGKKITLECSQTMGHDKMYWYQQDPGMELHLIHYSYGVNSTEKGDLSSESTVSRIRTEHFPLTLESARPSHTSQYLCASSEGTGGRNEQFFGPGTRLTVL.

On this clonotype itself: A read error is the likely source, as a far larger clone sits one nucleotide away. The genes are TRBV6-1 and TRBJ2-3; the D gene is possibly TRBD2 (5 bases). Germline CDR1 reads MNHNS; CDR2 reads SASEGT. The CDR3 is 13 amino acids. V lost 10 bases and J lost 4, with 15 bases in between. CDR3 sequence: CAIRKPSSDTQYF. CDR3 DNA sequence: TGTGCCATCAGGAAGCCTAGCTCAGATACGCAGTATTTT.

This chain links TRBV6-2 or TRBV6-3 with TRBJ2-1, with a possible D match to TRBD2 (6 bases). This CDR3 has 15 amino acids. V was shortened by 2 bases and J by 2 bases, with 10 bases between the two germline ends. Germline CDR1 MNHEY, CDR2 SVGEGT. The CDR3 nucleotides read TGTGCCAGCAGTTACGGCGGGGTCGCCTACAATGAGCAGTTCTTC. Amino acids: CASSYGGVAYNEQFF.

This clonotype has just a few counts. The rearrangement links TRBV6-1 to TRBJ2-3; D gene ambiguous. The V end lost 3 bases, the J end lost 2 bases, and 9 bases lay between the germline ends. Germline assignment: CDR1 MNHNS and CDR2 SASEGT. This CDR3 spans 14 amino acids. Written as DNA, the CDR3 is TGTGCCAGCAGTGACGGAGAATACACAGATACGCAGTATTTT. This gives the protein CASSDGEYTDTQYF.

At least ten counts were recorded for this clonotype. The chain recombines TRBV28 with TRBJ2-2; TRBD1 matches at 8 bases. The CDR3 has 15 amino acids. With 3 bases clipped from V and 9 bases from J, the junction kept 9 bases outside the gene matches. The V gene's germline CDR1 is MDHEN and CDR2 SYDVKM. The CDR3 nucleotides read TGTGCCAGCAGTTTGCAGGGGGCGCCGAGTAGGGAGCTGTTTTTT. Protein sequence: CASSLQGAPSRELFF.

The chain carries TRBV29-1 and TRBJ1-1; D is ambiguous. The V gene's germline CDR1 is SQVTM and CDR2 ANQGSEA. The CDR3 contains 11 residues. Deletions cut 4 bases from V and 5 bases from J, with 8 bases between. CDR3 region: CSVGERTEAFF. CDR3 DNA: TGCAGCGTTGGAGAAAGAACTGAAGCTTTCTTT.

This chain uses TRBV7-9 with TRBJ1-2, with 9 bases lining up with TRBD1. The CDR3 has 15 amino acids. V shed 5 bases, J shed 7 bases, and the junction held 11 bases outside the gene matches. Germline V lookup: CDR1 SEHNR, CDR2 FQNEAQ (reference sequence). CDR3 region: CASSAGTGGAFGYTF. CDR3 nucleotides: TGTGCCAGCAGCGCGGGAACAGGGGGCGCGTTTGGCTACACCTTC.

The sample holds one count of this clonotype. This is likely an artifact of a read error, given a far larger clone one base away. The chain couples TRBV15 to TRBJ2-7; 7 nucleotides align to TRBD1. The DNA end is a closer match to TRBJ2-5, so the J assignment may be wrong. The CDR3 covers 15 residues. CDR1 is LNHNV, CDR2 YYDKDF, per germline (reference sequence). The CDR3 sequence: CATSRSRQGGETQYF. The CDR3 nucleotides are TGTGCCACCAGCAGATCAAGACAGGGTGGAGAGACCCAGTACTTC.

This chain joins TRBV5-1 and TRBJ2-1; weak D call: TRBD1 (6 bases). This CDR3 is 13 amino acids long. Trimming took off 5 bases at V and 6 bases at J, with 12 bases between the two ends. Germline values: CDR1 SGHRS, CDR2 YFSETQ. The CDR3 reads CASRMRQANEQFF. CDR3 in DNA: TGCGCCAGCAGAATGCGACAGGCCAATGAGCAGTTCTTC.

The V gene is TRBV5-1, the J gene TRBJ2-7, with 10 bases that match TRBD1. After removal of 5 bases from V and 7 bases from J, the junction contained 9 bases not matched to a gene. Germline-derived CDR1 and CDR2 are SGHRS and YFSETQ. CDR3 size: 14 residues. CDR3 sequence (DNA): TGCGCCAGCAGTGCCGGGACAGGGGCACGGGAGCAGTACTTC. This codes for CASSAGTGAREQYF.